The 5 T cell receptor beta chains below come from one sample, sequenced in a study of T cell repertoires in cytomegalovirus infection. MiXCR was run by TCRdb on the reads, yielding one entry per CDR3 protein. The profile shows around 25,000 distinct CDR3 sequences, 20% to 25% of them singletons. No antigen has been identified for these receptors. The specimen was CD8+ T cells from cultured PBMCs, collected from culture after CMV antigen stimulation. The receptors come from a human donor in good health (CMV status not recorded). Some clones in this sample may be carry-over from other donors' samples.

The rearrangement links TRBV6-2 or TRBV6-3 to TRBJ1-1, with TRBD1 as a possible D gene (6 bases). Germline values: CDR1 MNHEY, CDR2 SVGEGT. The V end lost 4 bases, the J end lost 6 bases, and 12 bases lay between the germline ends. The CDR3 has 13 residues. The DNA for the CDR3 is TGTGCCAGCAGTTTAGGACAGATAGCTGAAGCTTTCTTT. This sequence encodes CASSLGQIAEAFF.

This clonotype was picked up many times. V gene TRBV4-1 combines with J gene TRBJ1-1, with D uncertain. Trimming cost V 7 bases and J 0 bases, with 15 bases left between them. Germline loops: CDR1 MGHRA, CDR2 YSYEKL. This CDR3 has 15 residues. The CDR3 protein is CASKLVQTVNTEAFF. DNA of the CDR3: TGCGCCAGCAAGTTGGTTCAGACGGTGAACACTGAAGCTTTCTTT.

This clonotype was seen many times. The rearrangement links TRBV4-3 to TRBJ1-6; 8 bases map to TRBD1. The trim removed 4 bases at V and 4 bases at J, leaving 6 bases unmatched. Germline V gives CDR1 LGHNA, CDR2 YSLEER. This CDR3 spans 16 amino acids. The CDR3 here is CASSPDREMYNSPLHF. DNA of the CDR3: TGCGCCAGCAGCCCGGACAGGGAAATGTATAATTCACCCCTCCACTTT.

The CDR3 region has the DNA TGTGCCAGCAGCTTGGGAGCGGGAACTAGCACAGATACGCAGTATTTT. It codes for CASSLGAGTSTDTQYF. The gene calls are TRBV5-6 and TRBJ2-3, with 7 bases identical to TRBD2. This CDR3 contains 16 residues. The germline CDR1 and CDR2 sequences are SGHDT and YYEEEE. Trimming cost V 0 bases and J 0 bases; bases outside gene matches: 4.

This chain connects TRBV12-3 or TRBV12-4 to TRBJ1-1, with 7 bases fitting TRBD1. The CDR3 loop spans 14 amino acids. Trimming took 1 base from V and 5 from J; bases not matched to a gene: 4. CDR3 bases: TGTGCCAGCAGTTTAGAGGGGGCGGAAACTGAAGCTTTCTTT. This encodes CASSLEGAETEAFF.